This is a list of T cell receptor beta chains from one sample in a study of shared clonotypes between healthy human individuals. Clones were read by immunoSEQ multiplex PCR, and TCRdb kept only the in-frame ones, dropping some. The sample includes 400,000 or so clones, 90% to 97% seen only once; the top ten take 0.32%. The sequencing input was memory CD8+ T cells sorted from blood. Every receptor here comes from a young man in good health. The CDR3 runs from the conserved cysteine through the conserved F or W. A D gene is named only where the DNA matches it firmly. Size values are once, few and many counts, or a class for expanded clones, and some rows have none.

>NA|NA|TRBV30|TRBJ2-1
CAWSLGANEQFF
TGTGCCTGGAGTTTAGGGGCGAATGAGCAGTTCTTC
>once|NA|TRBV19|TRBJ1-2
CASSTNARVYYGYTF
TGTGCCAGTAGTACGAATGCCCGGGTCTACTATGGCTACACCTTC
>NA|NA|TRBV4-1|TRBJ2-7
CARSKSAAPGTETYEQYF
TGCGCCAGAAGTAAATCAGCGGCGCCCGGGACGGAGACCTACGAGCAGTACTTC
>NA|NA|TRBV7-2|TRBJ1-3
CASSFYSGTQGNTIYF
TGTGCCAGCAGCTTCTATTCCGGGACCCAAGGAAACACCATATATTTT
>NA|NA|TRBV15|TRBJ1-5
CATSRDRGSNQPQHF
TGTGCCACCAGCAGAGATAGGGGTAGCAATCAGCCCCAGCATTTT
>NA|TRBD2|TRBV7-2|TRBJ2-2
CASSLSGTNTGELFF
TGTGCCAGCAGCCTGAGCGGGACGAACACCGGGGAGCTGTTTTTT
>NA|NA|TRBV29-1|TRBJ1-4
CSVAGAPNEKLFF
TGCAGCGTTGCAGGGGCGCCAAATGAAAAACTGTTTTTT
>NA|NA|TRBV7-2|TRBJ1-6
CASSLQGNSPLHF
TGTGCCAGCAGCCTACAGGGTAATTCACCCCTCCACTTT
>once|NA|TRBV7-9|TRBJ2-3
CASRQTGENRADTQYF
TGTGCCAGCAGACAAACAGGCGAGAATAGGGCAGATACGCAGTATTTT
>NA|NA|TRBV12-5|TRBJ2-2
CASGSSLDTGELFF
TGTGCTAGTGGATCCTCATTGGACACCGGGGAGCTGTTTTTT
>NA|NA|TRBV2|TRBJ2-1
CASSRSSEQFF
TGTGCCAGCAGTCGAAGTAGTGAGCAGTTCTTC
>NA|TRBD2|TRBV12-5|TRBJ2-1
CASGIAGGWGNEQFF
TGTGCTAGTGGTATAGCGGGAGGTTGGGGAAATGAGCAGTTCTTC
>NA|TRBD2|TRBV27|TRBJ2-7
CASSLAGSPYEQYF
TGTGCCAGCTCTTTAGCGGGTTCCCCCTACGAGCAGTACTTC
>NA|TRBD1|TRBV5-6|TRBJ2-4
CASSFGAGTANIQYF
TGTGCCAGCAGCTTCGGGGCCGGGACAGCAAACATTCAGTACTTC
>NA|TRBD1|TRBV28|TRBJ2-7
CASSLYPRTGGTYEQYF
TGTGCCAGCAGTCTGTACCCGCGGACAGGGGGCACCTACGAGCAGTACTTC
>NA|NA|TRBV5-1|TRBJ2-2
CASSFGGNAGELFF
TGCGCCAGCAGCTTTGGCGGGAATGCCGGGGAGCTGTTTTTT
>NA|TRBD1|TRBV5-6|TRBJ2-4
CASSLVGQGALQYF
TGTGCCAGCAGCTTGGTGGGACAGGGGGCCCTTCAGTACTTC
>NA|NA|TRBV6-5|TRBJ2-5
CASSRLGEETQYF
TGTGCCAGCAGTCGTCTAGGGGAGGAGACCCAGTACTTC
>NA|TRBD1|TRBV19|TRBJ1-2
CASSMDRAYGYTF
TGTGCCAGTAGTATGGACAGGGCCTATGGCTACACCTTC
>NA|NA|TRBV6-5|TRBJ1-2
CASSYLGTNYGYTF
TGTGCCAGCAGTTACCTAGGCACTAACTATGGCTACACCTTC
>NA|TRBD2|TRBV28|TRBJ2-3
CAIGSGTADTQYF
TGTGCCATCGGTAGCGGGACTGCAGATACGCAGTATTTT
>NA|NA|TRBV4-1|TRBJ1-2
CASSPRVGLDGYTF
TGCGCCAGCAGCCCACGGGTCGGGCTAGATGGCTACACCTTC
>NA|TRBD1|TRBV7-9|TRBJ2-3
CASSNRQGGGTDTQYF
TGTGCCAGCAGCAATCGACAGGGGGGAGGCACAGATACGCAGTATTTT
>NA|NA|TRBV2|TRBJ2-3
CASKVGRSSTDTQYF
TGTGCCAGCAAGGTTGGGCGGTCCAGCACAGATACGCAGTATTTT
>NA|TRBD1|TRBV28|TRBJ1-2
CASSLYPRTGNGYTF
TGTGCCAGCAGTTTATACCCGCGGACAGGGAATGGCTACACCTTC
>NA|NA|TRBV23-1|TRBJ1-4
CASSSARKANEKLFF
TGCGCCAGCAGTTCAGCACGCAAAGCTAATGAAAAACTGTTTTTT
>NA|NA|TRBV5-5|TRBJ2-3
CASSAGPTDTQYF
TGTGCCAGCAGCGCCGGACCCACAGATACGCAGTATTTT
>NA|NA|TRBV6-6|TRBJ1-5
CASSYQGEGNQPQHF
TGTGCCAGCAGTTACCAGGGTGAGGGCAATCAGCCCCAGCATTTT
>NA|TRBD1|TRBV19|TRBJ2-2
CASSPPRGSIGELFF
TGTGCCAGTAGTCCCCCCAGGGGGAGCATAGGGGAGCTGTTTTTT
>NA|NA|TRBV5-1|TRBJ2-2
CASSLTGRGTGELFF
TGCGCCAGCAGCTTGACGGGTAGGGGGACCGGGGAGCTGTTTTTT
>once|NA|TRBV5-5|TRBJ1-2
CASSSNAAKGGYTF
TGTGCCAGCAGCTCAAACGCGGCCAAGGGCGGCTACACCTTC
>NA|NA|TRBV11-2|TRBJ2-7
CASSLDGPRVAYEQYF
TGTGCCAGCAGCTTAGATGGCCCACGCGTGGCCTACGAGCAGTACTTC
>NA|NA|TRBV30|TRBJ2-3
CAWSDSTDTQYF
TGTGCCTGGAGTGATAGCACAGATACGCAGTATTTT
>NA|TRBD1|TRBV11-2|TRBJ1-5
CASSLAGDRSYSNQPQHF
TGTGCCAGCAGCTTAGCGGGGGACAGGAGTTATAGCAATCAGCCCCAGCATTTT
>NA|NA|TRBV28|TRBJ2-7
CASTRDFYEQYF
TGTGCCAGCACCCGGGACTTTTACGAGCAGTACTTC
>NA|NA|TRBV28|TRBJ2-7
CASRPGGITSGSYEQYF
TGTGCCAGCAGGCCAGGGGGCATCACTAGCGGATCGTACGAGCAGTACTTC
>NA|TRBD2|TRBV5-1|TRBJ2-3
CASSLGLAGESTDTQYF
TGCGCCAGCAGCTTGGGACTAGCGGGAGAAAGCACAGATACGCAGTATTTT